The 7 T cell receptor beta chains given below trace back to one sample, sequenced in a study of vaccination effects on CD4 cells after COVID-19. The repertoire was sequenced with immunoSEQ multiplex PCR; TCRdb's copy has only in-frame clones and lacks some. The table lists 31,000 or so clones, about 71% of them singletons, with about 3.8% in the top ten. Their recognized antigens are unknown. A roughly 10-day culture period preceded the isolation of CD4+ T cells. The material sequenced was CD4+ T cells from PBMCs cultured without peptide, taken before COVID-19 vaccination. All receptors derive from a human donor who received a COVID-19 vaccine.

The chain has TRBV4-2 and TRBJ2-2; tentatively, D is TRBD2 (5 bases). In germline, CDR1 is LGHNA, CDR2 YNFKEQ. This CDR3 has 15 residues. V lost 1 base and J lost 4, with 10 bases in between. The CDR3 DNA follows: TGTGCCAGCAGCCAAGCCGGGGTCGGCACCGGGGAGCTGTTTTTT. Its protein product is CASSQAGVGTGELFF.

The rearrangement joins TRBV9 to TRBJ2-5, with D possibly being TRBD1 or TRBD2 (6 bases each). Germline V gives CDR1 SGDLS, CDR2 YYNGEE. V dropped 0 bases and J dropped 3 bases, with 12 bases sitting between them. The CDR3 loop spans 15 amino acids. CDR3 in amino acids: CASSVEWGAKETQYF. CDR3 sequence (DNA): TGTGCCAGCAGCGTAGAATGGGGGGCGAAAGAGACCCAGTACTTC.

V usage is TRBV18 and J usage is TRBJ1-3, with 7 bases aligning to TRBD1. V gave up 5 bases and J gave up 7 bases; unmatched junction bases: 11. CDR3 size: 15 residues. Germline values: CDR1 KGHSH, CDR2 LQKENI. CDR3 sequence (DNA): TGTGCCAGCTCAAAAGACAGGGCCGGGACGAACACCATATATTTT. Translated, it gives CASSKDRAGTNTIYF.

The CDR3 DNA is TGTGCCATCAGTGAGTCATACCCGACTAGCGGGGGCACAGATACGCAGTATTTT. This codes for CAISESYPTSGGTDTQYF. This chain links TRBV10-3 with TRBJ2-3, with 11 bases that match TRBD2. V dropped 0 bases and J dropped 1; count of bases not matched to a gene: 6. CDR1 ENHRY and CDR2 SYGVKD come from the germline V gene. The CDR3 is 18 amino acids.

V gene TRBV12-3 or TRBV12-4 combines with J gene TRBJ2-1, with a possible D match to TRBD2 (6 bases). CDR3 length: 13 amino acids. V was pared by 7 bases and J by 3 bases, with 10 bases between. The CDR3 DNA reads as TGTGCCAGCAAAACCGGGGGCTACAATGAGCAGTTCTTC. Protein product: CASKTGGYNEQFF.

The J gene is TRBJ1-5, the V gene TRBV23-1, with D unclear. TRBV23-1 is noted as an ORF with a role that remains uncertain. The germline V and J ends were trimmed by 1 base and 1 base, with 23 bases remaining between them. This CDR3 has 20 amino acids. The CDR3: CASSQFSGLPRPRSNQPQHF. The CDR3 bases are TGCGCCAGCAGTCAATTCTCTGGACTCCCCAGACCCAGGAGCAATCAGCCCCAGCATTTT.

The chain recombines TRBV29-1 with TRBJ2-7; TRBD2 agrees at 7 bases. The V and J ends lost 3 bases and 0 bases, in that order; junction bases with no gene match: 5. This CDR3 is 14 amino acids long. Germline CDR1 and CDR2: SQVTM and ANQGSEA. The CDR3 DNA reads as TGCAGCGTTGAGTCAGCGGGGAGCTCCTACGAGCAGTACTTC. This gives the protein CSVESAGSSYEQYF.